What follows are 7 T cell receptor beta chains derived from one specimen sequenced in a study of regulatory T cells in long-lasting Graves disease. Researchers made TCR beta libraries by using iRepertoire HTBI primers and running Arm-PCR on CDR3 regions. TCRdb reanalysed the multiplex PCR reads using MiXCR and keeps one entry per CDR3 protein. The sample lists approximately 470,000 distinct CDR3 sequences; roughly 15% were seen once. This sample's time point: newly diagnosed GD, antithyroid drugs for less than 3 months. After RNA was extracted from PBMCs, the TCR library was made from it. These same data were also listed under a study on T cells in Graves' hyperthyroidism and ophthalmopathy.

The sample was peripheral blood mononuclear cells (PBMCs), taken at new diagnosis, from a patient treated with antithyroid drugs. Source of these receptors: a man in his forties with Graves disease.

This clonotype was seen a handful of times. This CDR3 is CASSFGTSGIGEQFF. The CDR3, as DNA: TGTGCCAGCAGCTTCGGGACTAGCGGGATAGGTGAGCAGTTCTTC. The chain uses TRBV7-2 and TRBJ2-1, with 13 bases fitting TRBD2. The V gene end was trimmed by 3 bases and the J gene end by 9 bases; junction bases not matched to a gene: 5. Germline assignment: CDR1 SGHTA and CDR2 FQGNSA. The length of the CDR3 is 15 residues.

Comment on this clonotype: A much larger clone lies a single base off, so this may be a read error. The CDR3 DNA is TGTGCCAGCAGTCAACAGGGAGACGGCTACACCTTC. Its translation: CASSQQGDGYTF. The V gene is TRBV6-2 or TRBV6-3, the J gene TRBJ1-2, with D perhaps TRBD1 (6 bases). Trimming pared 5 bases from V and 8 bases from J, leaving 12 bases between. The germline V gene has CDR1 MNHEY and CDR2 SVGEGT. The CDR3 has 12 residues.

This chain joins TRBV20-1 and TRBJ1-2; 11 bases match TRBD1. The V gene's germline CDR1 is DFQATT and CDR2 SNEGSKA (reference sequence). V gave up 6 bases and J gave up 1 base; unmatched junction bases: 7. The CDR3 totals 15 residues. CDR3 coding DNA: TGCAGTGCCAGGACAGGGGGCACTAATAACTATGGCTACACCTTC. Translation: CSARTGGTNNYGYTF.

This clonotype appeared many times. V gene TRBV2 combines with J gene TRBJ2-1, with 9 bases that match TRBD2. CDR3 length equals 15 residues. Germline loops: CDR1 SNHLY, CDR2 FYNNEI. Trimming cost V 3 bases and J 5 bases; bases outside gene matches: 5. CDR3 nucleotides: TGTGCCAGCAGTGACGCGGGACTAGCCAACAATGAGCAGTTCTTC. It specifies CASSDAGLANNEQFF.

The chain carries TRBV29-1 and TRBJ2-2; TRBD1 agrees at 7 bases. V dropped 7 bases and J dropped 3; count of bases not matched to a gene: 8. This CDR3 region has 14 residues. Germline V CDR1 and CDR2: SQVTM, ANQGSEA. CDR3 DNA: TGCAGCGCCTGTACAGGGGCCGACACCGGGGAGCTGTTTTTT. Its translation: CSACTGADTGELFF.

Comment on this clonotype: An end of the junction differs from the germline gene, which may be a read error. The V call is TRBV15, the J call TRBJ1-2; weak D call: TRBD1 (5 bases). The CDR3 contains 14 residues. Germline V lookup: CDR1 LNHNV, CDR2 YYDKDF (reference sequence). The CDR3 is CATSSRSRAYGYPF. CDR3 nucleotides: TGTGCCACCAGTTCCAGATCCAGGGCGTATGGCTACCCCTTC.

This clonotype occurred many times. V usage is TRBV11-2 and J usage is TRBJ2-7; TRBD2 agrees at 9 bases. Trimming removed 5 bases from V and 4 bases from J; junction bases left unmatched: 12. CDR3 size: 16 residues. Germline-derived CDR1 and CDR2 are SGHAT and FQNNGV. The CDR3 DNA reads as TGTGCCAGCAGCGTACTCGGTAGCGGGAGTTCGTACGAGCAGTACTTC. Its protein is CASSVLGSGSSYEQYF.